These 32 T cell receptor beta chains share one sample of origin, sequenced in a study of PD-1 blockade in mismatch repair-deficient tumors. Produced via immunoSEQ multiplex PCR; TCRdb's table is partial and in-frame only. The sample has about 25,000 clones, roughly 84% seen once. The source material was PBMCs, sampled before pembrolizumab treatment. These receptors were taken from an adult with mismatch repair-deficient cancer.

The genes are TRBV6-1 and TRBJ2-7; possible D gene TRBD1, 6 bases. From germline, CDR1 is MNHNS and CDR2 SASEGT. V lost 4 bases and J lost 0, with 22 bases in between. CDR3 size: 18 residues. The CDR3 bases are TGTGCCAGCAGTGTTACTAACAACAGGGTCACTTACTCCTACGAGCAGTACTTC. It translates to CASSVTNNRVTYSYEQYF.

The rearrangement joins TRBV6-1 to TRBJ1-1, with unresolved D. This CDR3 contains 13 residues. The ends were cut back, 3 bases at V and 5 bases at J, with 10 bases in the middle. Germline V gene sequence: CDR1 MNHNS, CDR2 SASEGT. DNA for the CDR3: TGTGCCAGCAGTGAGGAGGGATGGACTGAAGCTTTCTTT. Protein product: CASSEEGWTEAFF.

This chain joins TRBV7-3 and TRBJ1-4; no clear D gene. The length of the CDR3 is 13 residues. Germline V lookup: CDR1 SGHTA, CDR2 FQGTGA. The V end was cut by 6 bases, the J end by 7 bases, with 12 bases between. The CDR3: CASSPGSVEKLFF. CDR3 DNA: TGTGCCAGCAGTCCAGGATCGGTTGAAAAACTGTTTTTT. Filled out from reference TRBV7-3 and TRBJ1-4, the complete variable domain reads GAGVSQTPSNKVTEKGKYVELRCDPISGHTALYWYRQSLGQGPEFLIYFQGTGAADDSGLPNDRFFAVRPEGSVSTLKIQRTERGDSAVYLCASSPGSVEKLFFGSGTQLSVL.

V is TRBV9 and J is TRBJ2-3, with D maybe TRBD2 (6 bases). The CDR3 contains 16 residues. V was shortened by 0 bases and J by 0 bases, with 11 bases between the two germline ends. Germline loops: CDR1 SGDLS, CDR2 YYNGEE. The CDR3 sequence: CASSVVGGTSTDTQYF. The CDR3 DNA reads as TGTGCCAGCAGCGTAGTAGGCGGGACTAGCACAGATACGCAGTATTTT.

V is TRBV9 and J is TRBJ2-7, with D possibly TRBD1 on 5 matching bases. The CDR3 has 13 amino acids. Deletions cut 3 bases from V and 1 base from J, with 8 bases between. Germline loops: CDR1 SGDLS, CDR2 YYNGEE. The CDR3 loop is CASSATASYEQYF. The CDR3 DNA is TGTGCCAGCAGCGCGACAGCATCCTACGAGCAGTACTTC.

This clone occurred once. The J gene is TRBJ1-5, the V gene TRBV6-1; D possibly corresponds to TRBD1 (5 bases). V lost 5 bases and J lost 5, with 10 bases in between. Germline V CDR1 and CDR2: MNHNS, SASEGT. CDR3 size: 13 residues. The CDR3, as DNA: TGTGCCAGCAGTCCACAGGCGGATCAGCCCCAGCATTTT. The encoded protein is CASSPQADQPQHF.

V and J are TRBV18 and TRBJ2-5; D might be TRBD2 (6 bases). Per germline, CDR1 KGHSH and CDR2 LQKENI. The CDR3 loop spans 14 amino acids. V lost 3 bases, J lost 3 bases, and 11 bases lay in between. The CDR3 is CASSPPRREETQYF. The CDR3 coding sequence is TGTGCCAGCTCACCCCCCAGGAGGGAAGAGACCCAGTACTTC.

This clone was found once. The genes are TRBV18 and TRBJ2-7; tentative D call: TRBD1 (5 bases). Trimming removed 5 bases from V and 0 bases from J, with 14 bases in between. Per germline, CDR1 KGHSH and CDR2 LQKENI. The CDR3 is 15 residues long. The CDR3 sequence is CASSSRTSSSYEQYF. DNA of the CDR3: TGTGCCAGCTCATCAAGGACAAGTAGCTCCTACGAGCAGTACTTC.

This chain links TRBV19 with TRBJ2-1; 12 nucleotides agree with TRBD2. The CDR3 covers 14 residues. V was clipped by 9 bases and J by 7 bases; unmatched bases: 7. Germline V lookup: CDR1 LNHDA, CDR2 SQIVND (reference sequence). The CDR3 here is CASRLAGAGNEQFF. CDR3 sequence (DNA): TGTGCCAGCAGACTAGCGGGGGCTGGGAATGAGCAGTTCTTC.

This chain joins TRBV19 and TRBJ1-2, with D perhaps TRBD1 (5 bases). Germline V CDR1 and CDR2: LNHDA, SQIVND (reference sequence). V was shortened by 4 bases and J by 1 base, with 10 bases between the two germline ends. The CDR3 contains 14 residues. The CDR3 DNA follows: TGTGCCAGTAGTACCCAGGGTGGTAACTATGGCTACACCTTC. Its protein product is CASSTQGGNYGYTF.

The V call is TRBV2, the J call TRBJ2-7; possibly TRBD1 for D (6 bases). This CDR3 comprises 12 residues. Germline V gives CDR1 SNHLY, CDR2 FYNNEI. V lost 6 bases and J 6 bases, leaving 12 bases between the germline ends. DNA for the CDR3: TGTGCCAGCAGGACAGGTATGGGCGAGCAGTACTTC. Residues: CASRTGMGEQYF.

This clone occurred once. CDR3 amino acids: CASSLGATSSTDTQYF. The CDR3 nucleotides are TGCGCCAGCAGCTTGGGGGCTACCTCGAGCACAGATACGCAGTATTTT. The chain combines TRBV5-1 with TRBJ2-3; D gene ambiguous. This CDR3 is built from 16 residues. Germline assignment: CDR1 SGHRS and CDR2 YFSETQ. V was cut by 0 bases and J by 0 bases, with 11 bases left in between.

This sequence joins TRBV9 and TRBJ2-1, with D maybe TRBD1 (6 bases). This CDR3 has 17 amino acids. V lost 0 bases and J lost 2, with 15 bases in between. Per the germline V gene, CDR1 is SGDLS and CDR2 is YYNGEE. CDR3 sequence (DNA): TGTGCCAGCAGCGTAGCTCCCGAGACAGGAACCTACAATGAGCAGTTCTTC. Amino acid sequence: CASSVAPETGTYNEQFF. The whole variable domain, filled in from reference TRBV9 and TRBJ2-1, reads DSGVTQTPKHLITATGQRVTLRCSPRSGDLSVYWYQQSLDQGLQFLIQYYNGEERAKGNILERFSAQQFPDLHSELNLSSLELGDSALYFCASSVAPETGTYNEQFFGPGTRLTVL.

The CDR3 coding sequence is TGTGCCAGCAGCTTTTTCACTAGCGGGCGGGGTAGCACAGATACGCAGTATTTT. It yields the protein CASSFFTSGRGSTDTQYF. The V call is TRBV7-2, the J call TRBJ2-3; TRBD2 matches at 9 bases. The V and J ends lost 3 bases and 0 bases, in that order; junction bases with no gene match: 10. This CDR3 has 18 residues. Germline V lookup: CDR1 SGHTA, CDR2 FQGNSA.

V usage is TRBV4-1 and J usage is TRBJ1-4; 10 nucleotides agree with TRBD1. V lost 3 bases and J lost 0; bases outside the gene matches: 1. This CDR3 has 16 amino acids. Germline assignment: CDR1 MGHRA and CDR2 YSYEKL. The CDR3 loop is CASSQGQGTTNEKLFF. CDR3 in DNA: TGCGCCAGCAGCCAGGGACAGGGGACAACTAATGAAAAACTGTTTTTT.

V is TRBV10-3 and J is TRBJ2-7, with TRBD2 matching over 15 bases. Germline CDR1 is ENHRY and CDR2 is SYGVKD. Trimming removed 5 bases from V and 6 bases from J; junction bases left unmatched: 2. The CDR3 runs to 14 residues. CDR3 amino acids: CAISPGLAGGEQYF. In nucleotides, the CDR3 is TGTGCCATCAGTCCGGGACTAGCGGGAGGCGAGCAGTACTTC.

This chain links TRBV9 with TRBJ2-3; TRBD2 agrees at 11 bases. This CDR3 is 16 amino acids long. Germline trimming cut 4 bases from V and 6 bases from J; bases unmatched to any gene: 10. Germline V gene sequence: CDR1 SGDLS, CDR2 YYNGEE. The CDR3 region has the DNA TGTGCCAGCAGCCCCCTCGGGTCTAGCGGGAGGGATACGCAGTATTTT. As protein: CASSPLGSSGRDTQYF.

CDR3 sequence reads: CASSSRALMTGIYEQYF. Written as DNA, the CDR3 is TGTGCCAGCAGTTCCCGCGCTCTCATGACAGGGATCTACGAGCAGTACTTC. The chain has TRBV27 and TRBJ2-7; 7 bases line up with TRBD1. Per the germline V gene, CDR1 is MNHEY and CDR2 is SMNVEV (reference sequence). CDR3 length: 17 residues. The J segment lost 3 bases and the V segment lost 4 bases, leaving 15 bases of the junction unmatched.

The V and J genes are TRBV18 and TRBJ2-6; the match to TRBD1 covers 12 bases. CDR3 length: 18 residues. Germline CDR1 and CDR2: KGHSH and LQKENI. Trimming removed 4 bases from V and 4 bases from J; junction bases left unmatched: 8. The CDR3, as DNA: TGTGCCAGCTCACATAGGGGGACAGGGGGCGACGGGGCCAACGTCCTGACTTTC. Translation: CASSHRGTGGDGANVLTF.

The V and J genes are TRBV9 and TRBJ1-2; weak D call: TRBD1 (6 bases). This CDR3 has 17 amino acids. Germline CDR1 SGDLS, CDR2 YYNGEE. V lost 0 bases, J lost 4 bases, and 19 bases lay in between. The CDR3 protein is CASSVDFAGRGTYGYTF. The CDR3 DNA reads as TGTGCCAGCAGCGTAGATTTTGCCGGTAGGGGGACCTATGGCTACACCTTC.

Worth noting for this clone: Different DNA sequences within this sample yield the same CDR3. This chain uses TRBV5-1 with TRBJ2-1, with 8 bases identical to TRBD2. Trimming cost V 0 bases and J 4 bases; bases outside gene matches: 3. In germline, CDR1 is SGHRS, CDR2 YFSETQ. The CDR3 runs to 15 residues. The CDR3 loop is CASSLDAGGYNEQFF. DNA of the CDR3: TGCGCCAGCAGCTTGGATGCGGGAGGTTACAATGAGCAGTTCTTC.

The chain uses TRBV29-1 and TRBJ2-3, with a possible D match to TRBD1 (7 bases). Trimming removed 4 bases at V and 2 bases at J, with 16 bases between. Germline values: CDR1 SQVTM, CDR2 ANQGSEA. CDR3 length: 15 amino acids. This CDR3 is CSVGRGGGITDTQYF. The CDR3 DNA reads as TGCAGCGTTGGTCGAGGGGGCGGGATCACAGATACGCAGTATTTT.

The CDR3: CASSDSSPTDTQYF. The DNA for the CDR3 is TGTGCCAGCAGTGATTCTAGCCCCACAGATACGCAGTATTTT. This chain joins TRBV2 and TRBJ2-3; a possible D gene is TRBD2 (5 bases). The CDR3 covers 14 residues. V was pared by 3 bases and J by 2 bases, with 9 bases between. Germline CDR1 and CDR2: SNHLY and FYNNEI. Together with reference TRBV2 and TRBJ2-3, the CDR3 gives the full variable domain: EPEVTQTPSHQVTQMGQEVILRCVPISNHLYFYWYRQILGQKVEFLVSFYNNEISEKSEIFDDQFSVERPDGSNFTLKIRSTKLEDSAMYFCASSDSSPTDTQYFGPGTRLTVL.

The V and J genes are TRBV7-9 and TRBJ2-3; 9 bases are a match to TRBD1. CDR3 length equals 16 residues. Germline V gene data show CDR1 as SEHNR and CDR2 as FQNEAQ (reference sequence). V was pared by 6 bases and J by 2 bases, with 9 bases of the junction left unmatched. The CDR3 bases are TGTGCCAGCAGATCCGGGACAGGGAGTTCCACAGATACGCAGTATTTT. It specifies CASRSGTGSSTDTQYF.

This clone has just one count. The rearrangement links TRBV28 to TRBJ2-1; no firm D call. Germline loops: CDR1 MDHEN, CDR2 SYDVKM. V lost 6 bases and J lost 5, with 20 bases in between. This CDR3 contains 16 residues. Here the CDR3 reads CASRKHLDSYDNEQFF. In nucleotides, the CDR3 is TGTGCCAGCAGGAAACATCTGGATAGCTACGACAATGAGCAGTTCTTC.

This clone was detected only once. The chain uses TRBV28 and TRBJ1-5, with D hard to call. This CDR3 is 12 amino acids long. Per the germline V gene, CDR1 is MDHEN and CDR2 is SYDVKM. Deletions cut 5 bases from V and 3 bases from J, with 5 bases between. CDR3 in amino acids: CASSRLNQPQHF. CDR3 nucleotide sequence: TGTGCCAGCAGTCGACTCAATCAGCCCCAGCATTTT.

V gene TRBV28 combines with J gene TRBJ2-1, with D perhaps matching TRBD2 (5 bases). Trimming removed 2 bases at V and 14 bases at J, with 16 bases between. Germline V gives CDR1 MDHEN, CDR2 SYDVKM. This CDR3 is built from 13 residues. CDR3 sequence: CASSLLRSGHEFF. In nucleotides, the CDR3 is TGTGCCAGCAGTTTACTAAGGAGCGGCCATGAGTTCTTC. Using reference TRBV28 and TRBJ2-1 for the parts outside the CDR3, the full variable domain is DVKVTQSSRYLVKRTGEKVFLECVQDMDHENMFWYRQDPGLGLRLIYFSYDVKMKEKGDIPEGYSVSREKKERFSLILESASTNQTSMYLCASSLLRSGHEFFGPGTRLTVL.

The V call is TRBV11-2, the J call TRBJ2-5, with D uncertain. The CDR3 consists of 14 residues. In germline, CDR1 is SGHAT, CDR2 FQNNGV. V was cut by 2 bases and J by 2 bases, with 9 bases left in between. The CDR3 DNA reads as TGTGCCAGCAGCTTATATCTAAGTCAAGAGACCCAGTACTTC. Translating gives CASSLYLSQETQYF. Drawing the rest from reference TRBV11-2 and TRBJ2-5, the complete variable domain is EAGVAQSPRYKIIEKRQSVAFWCNPISGHATLYWYQQILGQGPKLLIQFQNNGVVDDSQLPKDRFSAERLKGVDSTLKIQPAKLEDSAVYLCASSLYLSQETQYFGPGTRLLVL.

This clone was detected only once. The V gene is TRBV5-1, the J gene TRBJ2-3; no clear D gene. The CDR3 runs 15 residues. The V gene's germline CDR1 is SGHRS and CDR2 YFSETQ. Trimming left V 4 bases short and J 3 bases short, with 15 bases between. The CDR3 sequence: CASSLLPGVTDTQYF. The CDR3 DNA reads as TGCGCCAGCAGCCTCCTCCCCGGAGTTACAGATACGCAGTATTTT.

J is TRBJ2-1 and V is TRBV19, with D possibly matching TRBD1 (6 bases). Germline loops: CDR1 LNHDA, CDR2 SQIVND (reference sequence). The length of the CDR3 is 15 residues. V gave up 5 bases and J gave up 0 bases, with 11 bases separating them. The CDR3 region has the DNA TGTGCCAGTAGTCTCGACAGGAGCTCCTACAATGAGCAGTTCTTC. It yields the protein CASSLDRSSYNEQFF.

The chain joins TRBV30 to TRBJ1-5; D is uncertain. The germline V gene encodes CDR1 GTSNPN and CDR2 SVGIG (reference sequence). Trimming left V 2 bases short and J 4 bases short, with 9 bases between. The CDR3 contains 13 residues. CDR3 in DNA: TGTGCCTGGAGTAAGCAGGATAATCAGCCCCAGCATTTT. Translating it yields CAWSKQDNQPQHF.

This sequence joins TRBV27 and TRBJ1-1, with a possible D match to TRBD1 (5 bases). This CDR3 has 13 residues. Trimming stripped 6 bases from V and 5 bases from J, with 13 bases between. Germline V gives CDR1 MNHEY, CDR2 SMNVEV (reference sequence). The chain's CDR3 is CASRTARWTEAFF. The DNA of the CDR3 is TGTGCCAGCAGGACAGCGCGTTGGACTGAAGCTTTCTTT.